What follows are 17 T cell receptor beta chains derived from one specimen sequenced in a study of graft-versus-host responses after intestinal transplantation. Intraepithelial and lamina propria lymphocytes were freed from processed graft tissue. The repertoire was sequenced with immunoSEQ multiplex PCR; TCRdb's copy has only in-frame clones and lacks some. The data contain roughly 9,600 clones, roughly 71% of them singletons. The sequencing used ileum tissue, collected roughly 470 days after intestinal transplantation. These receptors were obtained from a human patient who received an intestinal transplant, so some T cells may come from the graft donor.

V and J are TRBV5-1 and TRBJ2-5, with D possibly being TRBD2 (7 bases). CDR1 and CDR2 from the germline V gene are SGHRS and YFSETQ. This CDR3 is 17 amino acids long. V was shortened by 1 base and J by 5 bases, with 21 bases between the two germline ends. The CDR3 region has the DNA TGCGCCAGCAGCTTGAACGGCCCCGGGGGGCCTGGGGAGACCCAGTACTTC. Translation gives CASSLNGPGGPGETQYF.

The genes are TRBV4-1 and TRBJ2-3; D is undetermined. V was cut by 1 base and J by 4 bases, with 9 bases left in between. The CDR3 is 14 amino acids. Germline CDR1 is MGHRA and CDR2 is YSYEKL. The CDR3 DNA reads TGCGCCAGCAGCCAAGGAAACAAATCAGATACGCAGTATTTT. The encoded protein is CASSQGNKSDTQYF.

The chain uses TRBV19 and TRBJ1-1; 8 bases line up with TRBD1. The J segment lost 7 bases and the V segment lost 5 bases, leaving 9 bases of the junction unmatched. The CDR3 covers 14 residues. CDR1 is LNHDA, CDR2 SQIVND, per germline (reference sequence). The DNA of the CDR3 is TGTGCCAGTAGTCTTAGCAGGGGGCAAGGTGAAGCTTTCTTT. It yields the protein CASSLSRGQGEAFF.

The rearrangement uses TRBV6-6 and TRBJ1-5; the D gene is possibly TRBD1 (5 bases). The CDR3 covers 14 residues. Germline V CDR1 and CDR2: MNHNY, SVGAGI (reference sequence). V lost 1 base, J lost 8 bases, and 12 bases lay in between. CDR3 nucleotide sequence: TGTGCCAGCAGTTACTATCGGGGGATGGAGCCCCAGCATTTT. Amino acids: CASSYYRGMEPQHF.

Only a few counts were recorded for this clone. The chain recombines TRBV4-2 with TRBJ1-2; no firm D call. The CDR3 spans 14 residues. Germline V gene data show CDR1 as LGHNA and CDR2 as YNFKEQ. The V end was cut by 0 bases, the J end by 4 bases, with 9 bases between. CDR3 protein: CASSQEVHVYGYTF. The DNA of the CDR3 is TGTGCCAGCAGCCAAGAAGTCCACGTCTATGGCTACACCTTC.

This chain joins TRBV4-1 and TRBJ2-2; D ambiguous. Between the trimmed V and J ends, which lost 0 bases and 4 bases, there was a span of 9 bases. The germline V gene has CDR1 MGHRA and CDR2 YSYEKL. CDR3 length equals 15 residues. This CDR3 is CASSQETPSTGELFF. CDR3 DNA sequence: TGCGCCAGCAGCCAAGAGACACCCAGCACCGGGGAGCTGTTTTTT.

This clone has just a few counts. This chain's CDR3 is CASSLGQGRSYGYTF. The CDR3 region has the DNA TGTGCCAGCAGCCTAGGACAGGGACGTAGCTATGGCTACACCTTC. The chain links TRBV11-2 to TRBJ1-2, with 8 bases fitting TRBD1. The CDR3 extends over 15 amino acids. V lost 5 bases and J lost 4; bases outside the gene matches: 9. Germline loops: CDR1 SGHAT, CDR2 FQNNGV. The variable domain in full, completed from reference TRBV11-2 and TRBJ1-2, reads EAGVAQSPRYKIIEKRQSVAFWCNPISGHATLYWYQQILGQGPKLLIQFQNNGVVDDSQLPKDRFSAERLKGVDSTLKIQPAKLEDSAVYLCASSLGQGRSYGYTFGSGTRLTVV.

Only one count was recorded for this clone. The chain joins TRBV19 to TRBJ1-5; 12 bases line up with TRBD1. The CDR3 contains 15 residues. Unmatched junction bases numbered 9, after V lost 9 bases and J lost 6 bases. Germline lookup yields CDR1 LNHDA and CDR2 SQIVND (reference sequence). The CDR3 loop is CASHPGQGAPQPQHF. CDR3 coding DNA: TGTGCCAGCCACCCGGGACAGGGGGCTCCTCAGCCCCAGCATTTT.

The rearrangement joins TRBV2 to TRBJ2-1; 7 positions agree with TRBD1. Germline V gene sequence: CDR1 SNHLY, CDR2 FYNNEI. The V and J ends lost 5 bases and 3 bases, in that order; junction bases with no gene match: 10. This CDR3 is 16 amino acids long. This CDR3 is CASSYAGTVIYNEQFF. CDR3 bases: TGTGCCAGCAGTTATGCCGGGACAGTTATCTACAATGAGCAGTTCTTC.

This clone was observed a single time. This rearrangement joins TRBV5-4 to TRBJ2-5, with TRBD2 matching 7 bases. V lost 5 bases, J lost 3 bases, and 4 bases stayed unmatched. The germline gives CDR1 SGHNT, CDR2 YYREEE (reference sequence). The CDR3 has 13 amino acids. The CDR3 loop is CASRTGGEETQYF. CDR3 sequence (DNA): TGTGCCAGCAGGACGGGAGGTGAAGAGACCCAGTACTTC.

CDR3 protein: CASFPVGPRDSNQPQHF. CDR3 DNA: TGTGCCAGTTTCCCCGTTGGGCCACGGGATAGCAATCAGCCCCAGCATTTT. This sequence joins TRBV9 and TRBJ1-5; D is undetermined. The V end was cut by 8 bases, the J end by 0 bases, with 21 bases between. The CDR3 is 17 amino acids. CDR1 and CDR2 (germline): SGDLS, YYNGEE.

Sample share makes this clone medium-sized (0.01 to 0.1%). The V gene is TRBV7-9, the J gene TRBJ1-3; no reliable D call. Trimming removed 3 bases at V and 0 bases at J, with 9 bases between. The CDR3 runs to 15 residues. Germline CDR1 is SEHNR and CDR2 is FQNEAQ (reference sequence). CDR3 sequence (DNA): TGTGCCAGCAGCTTGAGTGGTTACTCTGGAAACACCATATATTTT. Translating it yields CASSLSGYSGNTIYF.

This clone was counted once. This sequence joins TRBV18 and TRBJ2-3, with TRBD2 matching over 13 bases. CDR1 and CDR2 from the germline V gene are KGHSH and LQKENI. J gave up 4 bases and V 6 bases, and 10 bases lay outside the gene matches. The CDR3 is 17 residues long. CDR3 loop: CASSRTSGGQGADTQYF. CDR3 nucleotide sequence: TGTGCCAGCTCCAGGACTAGCGGGGGCCAGGGGGCAGATACGCAGTATTTT.

The CDR3 loop is CASSWTGTEQYF. The CDR3 DNA follows: TGTGCCAGCAGCTGGACAGGGACTGAGCAGTACTTC. The V gene is TRBV7-9, the J gene TRBJ2-7; 8 bases fit TRBD1. The V gene end was trimmed by 4 bases and the J gene end by 7 bases; junction bases not matched to a gene: 3. The CDR3 covers 12 residues. Germline V gives CDR1 SEHNR, CDR2 FQNEAQ (reference sequence).

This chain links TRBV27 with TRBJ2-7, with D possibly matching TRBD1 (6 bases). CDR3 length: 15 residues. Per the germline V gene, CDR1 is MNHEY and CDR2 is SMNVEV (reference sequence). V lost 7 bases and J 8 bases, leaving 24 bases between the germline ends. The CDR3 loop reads CASILFATGKRKQYF. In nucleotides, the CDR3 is TGTGCCAGCATTCTCTTCGCGACAGGTAAGAGGAAGCAGTACTTC.

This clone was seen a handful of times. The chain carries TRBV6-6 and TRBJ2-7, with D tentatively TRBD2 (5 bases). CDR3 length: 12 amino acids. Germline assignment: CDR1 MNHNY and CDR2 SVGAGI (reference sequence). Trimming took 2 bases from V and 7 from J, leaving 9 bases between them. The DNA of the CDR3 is TGTGCCAGCAGTTACAATCGACTAGAGCAGTACTTC. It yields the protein CASSYNRLEQYF.

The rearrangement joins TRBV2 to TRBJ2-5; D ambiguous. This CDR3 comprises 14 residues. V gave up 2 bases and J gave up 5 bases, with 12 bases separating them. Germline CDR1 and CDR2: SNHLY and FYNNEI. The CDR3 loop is CASSENVSFETQYF. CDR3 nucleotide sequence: TGTGCCAGCAGTGAAAACGTTAGTTTCGAGACCCAGTACTTC.